These 25 T cell receptor beta chains came from one sample sequenced in a study of post-analysis software for immune sequencing data. Study-level results: Controls had lower frequencies than patients of about 5 TRBV segments, which included TRBV5-6, TRBV5-1 and TRBV20-1.

The TCR beta cDNA libraries contained unique molecular identifiers. Each CDR3 protein is one row after TCRdb ran MiXCR on the PCR reads. The data contain around 700,000 distinct CDR3 sequences, 55% to 60% of them seen just once; the ten biggest clones take up approximately 11%. No antigen has been assigned to these receptors. Specimen: blood. Receptor source: a girl aged 2-15 years with multiple sclerosis.

This clonotype has just one count. V and J are TRBV20-1 and TRBJ2-3; 9 positions match TRBD2. Trimming took 6 bases from V and 2 from J; bases not matched to a gene: 9. The germline gives CDR1 DFQATT, CDR2 SNEGSKA (reference sequence). The CDR3 runs to 15 residues. The CDR3 nucleotides read TGCAGTGCCCAGGCTAGCGGGGCACACACAGATACGCAGTATTTT. Protein: CSAQASGAHTDTQYF.

V gene TRBV7-2 combines with J gene TRBJ2-7, with 9 bases that match TRBD2. The assigned J gene may be wrong: the sequence end matches TRBJ2-5 better. CDR1 and CDR2 (germline): SGHTA, FQGNSA. The CDR3 has 18 residues. The CDR3 loop is CASSPALLRGGRRETQYF. The CDR3 DNA follows: TGTGCCAGCAGCCCAGCCCTTTTGCGGGGGGGCCGTCGGGAGACCCAGTACTTC.

The chain combines TRBV6-5 with TRBJ2-4; D is possibly TRBD2 (6 bases). This CDR3 contains 15 residues. The V gene lost 2 bases and the J gene lost 13 bases, with 21 bases spanning the gap. Per the germline V gene, CDR1 is MNHEY and CDR2 is SVGAGI. As DNA, the CDR3 is TGTGCCAGCAGTTACGCCCTAACGGGAGTCTGGGAGCAGTACTTC. Protein: CASSYALTGVWEQYF.

There are a few counts of this clonotype. The rearrangement links TRBV6-2 or TRBV6-3 to TRBJ2-7; the D gene is possibly TRBD1 (6 bases). This CDR3 spans 16 amino acids. Per germline, CDR1 MNHEY and CDR2 SVGEGT. The V gene lost 5 bases and the J gene lost 3 bases, with 20 bases spanning the gap. CDR3 sequence (DNA): TGTGCCAGCAGTACCTCCTATGGGGACAACTACTACGAGCAGTACTTC. Translating gives CASSTSYGDNYYEQYF.

This clonotype appeared a single time. The chain links TRBV30 to TRBJ2-5; possibly TRBD1 or TRBD2 for D (5 bases each). TRBJ2-7 matches the DNA end more closely, so the J call is doubtful. The CDR3 is 13 residues long. Germline lookup yields CDR1 GTSNPN and CDR2 SVGIG (reference sequence). CDR3 coding DNA: TGTGCCTGGAGTCGCCAGAAGGGGACCGAGCAGTACTTC. This sequence encodes CAWSRQKGTEQYF.

This clonotype appeared a few times. V is TRBV13 and J is TRBJ2-5; either TRBD1 or TRBD2 may fit D (5 bases each). With the DNA end fitting TRBJ2-7 better, the J assignment may be wrong. This CDR3 region has 14 residues. Germline CDR1 is PRHDT and CDR2 is FYEKMQ (reference sequence). CDR3 bases: TGTGCCAGTAGCCCTGGGGACGGTTTTTACGAGCAGTACTTC. Protein product: CASSPGDGFYEQYF.

The J gene is TRBJ1-2, the V gene TRBV20-1; D is undetermined. The CDR3 covers 14 residues. The germline V and J ends were trimmed by 6 bases and 8 bases, with 22 bases remaining between them. Germline V gene lookup returns CDR1 DFQATT and CDR2 SNEGSKA (reference sequence). CDR3 sequence reads: CSAKHRAAGRGYTF. The DNA of the CDR3 is TGCAGTGCAAAACATCGAGCGGCGGGGAGGGGCTACACCTTC.

The V call is TRBV2, the J call TRBJ2-3; TRBD2 might be the D (6 bases). From germline, CDR1 is SNHLY and CDR2 FYNNEI. Between the trimmed V and J ends, which lost 6 bases and 9 bases, there was a span of 16 bases. This CDR3 spans 13 amino acids. The CDR3 region is CASSDGTSLTQYF. In DNA form, the CDR3 reads TGTGCCAGCAGCGACGGGACTTCTCTGACGCAGTATTTT.

This chain links TRBV12-3 or TRBV12-4 with TRBJ2-7; D is undetermined. V was shortened by 4 bases and J by 3 bases, with 13 bases between the two germline ends. This CDR3 region has 14 residues. The CDR3 region is CASSSPPNSYEQYF. CDR3 DNA sequence: TGTGCCAGCAGTTCCCCCCCTAACAGCTACGAGCAGTACTTC.

The chain links TRBV7-9 to TRBJ2-7; 11 positions agree with TRBD1. V trimming: 5 bases; J trimming: 2 bases; junction bases outside the gene matches: 5. The CDR3 sequence is 15 residues long. CDR1 and CDR2 from the germline V gene are SEHNR and FQNEAQ (reference sequence). In DNA form, the CDR3 reads TGTGCCAGCAGCCCCCGGGACAGGGGGACCTACGAGCAGTACTTC. Translated: CASSPRDRGTYEQYF.

The chain has TRBV7-2 and TRBJ1-2; perhaps TRBD1 as D (5 bases). From germline, CDR1 is SGHTA and CDR2 FQGNSA. Trimming left V 4 bases short and J 8 bases short, with 20 bases between. This CDR3 comprises 15 residues. The CDR3 sequence is CASSSTGTNWGGYTF. DNA for the CDR3: TGTGCCAGCAGCTCTACCGGGACGAACTGGGGAGGCTACACCTTC.

The chain combines TRBV4-2 with TRBJ2-6; 8 bases map to TRBD1. Germline V gene data show CDR1 as LGHNA and CDR2 as YNFKEQ. CDR3 length: 19 residues. V gave up 1 base and J gave up 0 bases; unmatched junction bases: 8. CDR3 coding DNA: TGTGCCAGCAGCCAAGTTCAGGGGGCAGGGGCCTCTGGGGCCAACGTCCTGACTTTC. Its protein is CASSQVQGAGASGANVLTF.

The rearrangement links TRBV7-3 to TRBJ2-1; possibly TRBD1 for D (6 bases). With 2 bases removed from V and 2 bases from J, the gap between germline ends came to 10 bases. The germline V gene has CDR1 SGHTA and CDR2 FQGTGA. The CDR3 runs to 15 residues. CDR3 DNA sequence: TGTGCCAGCAGCTTAGATTGGGGGCCCTACAATGAGCAGTTCTTC. Amino acids: CASSLDWGPYNEQFF.

This clonotype has a single count. The chain couples TRBV7-2 to TRBJ2-7; 8 bases are shared with TRBD2. The CDR3 is made up of 19 amino acids. The V and J ends lost 2 bases and 4 bases, in that order; junction bases with no gene match: 19. The germline CDR1 and CDR2 sequences are SGHTA and FQGNSA. CDR3 nucleotides: TGTGCCAGCAGCTTAAGGGTAGGGCTAGCGGGCGGGCTCAGATACGAGCAGTACTTC. It encodes CASSLRVGLAGGLRYEQYF.

Only a few counts were recorded for this clonotype. The rearrangement links TRBV6-5 to TRBJ2-1; a possible D gene is TRBD1 (5 bases). V shed 2 bases and J shed 7 bases, with 9 bases lying between them. The CDR3 is 13 amino acids. Germline CDR1 reads MNHEY; CDR2 reads SVGAGI. CDR3 protein: CASSYRQTNEQFF. For the CDR3, the DNA is TGTGCCAGCAGTTACAGACAGACGAATGAGCAGTTCTTC.

The CDR3 reads CASSLVGGTGSYEQYF. The CDR3 DNA sequence: TGTGCCAGCAGCTTAGTTGGCGGGACAGGGAGCTACGAGCAGTACTTC. The rearrangement links TRBV7-3 to TRBJ2-7; 9 bases agree with TRBD1. V shed 2 bases and J 3 bases; nucleotides not matched to a gene: 8. The germline V gene encodes CDR1 SGHTA and CDR2 FQGTGA. The CDR3 loop spans 16 amino acids.

This chain links TRBV11-2 with TRBJ2-7; 7 bases are a match to TRBD2. The CDR3 has 17 residues. V shed 3 bases, J shed 0 bases, and the junction held 11 bases outside the gene matches. Germline lookup yields CDR1 SGHAT and CDR2 FQNNGV. Here the CDR3 reads CASSLGPSGATSYEQYF. Here the CDR3 DNA reads TGTGCCAGCAGCTTGGGGCCGAGCGGGGCTACCTCCTACGAGCAGTACTTC.

A single count supports this clonotype. V gene TRBV9 combines with J gene TRBJ1-1; a weak D match, TRBD1 (5 bases). V shed 0 bases and J shed 3 bases, with 12 bases lying between them. The CDR3 has 15 residues. CDR1 is SGDLS, CDR2 YYNGEE, per germline. This CDR3 is CASSVATGRHTEAFF. The DNA of the CDR3 is TGTGCCAGCAGCGTAGCTACGGGACGGCACACTGAAGCTTTCTTT. The whole variable domain, remainder taken from reference TRBV9 and TRBJ1-1, is DSGVTQTPKHLITATGQRVTLRCSPRSGDLSVYWYQQSLDQGLQFLIQYYNGEERAKGNILERFSAQQFPDLHSELNLSSLELGDSALYFCASSVATGRHTEAFFGQGTRLTVV.

J is TRBJ1-5 and V is TRBV27; the D is unclear. Germline V CDR1 and CDR2: MNHEY, SMNVEV (reference sequence). The CDR3 consists of 12 residues. Trimming took off 4 bases at V and 4 bases at J, with 5 bases between the two ends. CDR3 nucleotides: TGTGCCAGCAGTTACACTAATCAGCCCCAGCATTTT. It specifies CASSYTNQPQHF.

This clonotype occurred a few times. The chain joins TRBV6-2 or TRBV6-3 to TRBJ2-3, with D uncertain. The CDR3 contains 15 residues. Trimming removed 0 bases from V and 4 bases from J, with 11 bases in between. The germline V gene encodes CDR1 MNHEY and CDR2 SVGEGT. CDR3 DNA sequence: TGTGCCAGCAGTTACTCGTTCGACTCGGCAGATACGCAGTATTTT. This sequence encodes CASSYSFDSADTQYF.

The rearrangement links TRBV20-1 to TRBJ2-7; 9 nucleotides align to TRBD1. The CDR3 runs to 15 residues. The V gene's germline CDR1 is DFQATT and CDR2 SNEGSKA (reference sequence). J lost 3 bases, V lost 0 bases, and 6 bases had no gene match. DNA of the CDR3: TGCAGTGCTAGAGACTACAGGGGGCTGGGCTACGAGCAGTACTTC. This encodes CSARDYRGLGYEQYF.

The chain links TRBV29-1 to TRBJ2-1; tentative D call: TRBD1 (6 bases). Trimming cost V 8 bases and J 8 bases, with 19 bases left between them. Germline-derived CDR1 and CDR2 are SQVTM and ANQGSEA. The length of the CDR3 is 13 residues. The CDR3: CSIRQDKGHEQFF. Written as DNA, the CDR3 is TGCAGCATACGACAGGATAAGGGTCATGAGCAGTTCTTC.

This clonotype has only one observation. The rearrangement uses TRBV5-1 and TRBJ2-3; D is possibly TRBD2 (5 bases). Germline V gene lookup returns CDR1 SGHRS and CDR2 YFSETQ. The CDR3 has 13 amino acids. Trimming took 5 bases from V and 6 from J, leaving 13 bases between them. The CDR3 nucleotides are TGCGCCAGCAGTAAGACTACTGGGGATACGCAGTATTTT. Protein: CASSKTTGDTQYF.

This clonotype was counted once. At one boundary the junction diverges from the germline segment, which might be a read error. For the CDR3, the DNA is TGTGCCAGCAGCCAAGAGACTGGGCTAGCGGGCGTCACCGGGGAGCGGTTTTTT. It codes for CASSQETGLAGVTGERFF. The V call is TRBV14, the J call TRBJ2-2, with 8 bases matching TRBD2. The CDR3 sequence is 18 residues long. CDR1 and CDR2 (germline): SGHDN, FVKESK.

In this sample, this clonotype turned up a few times. This rearrangement joins TRBV4-2 to TRBJ1-2; TRBD1 aligns across 7 bases. Germline CDR1 reads LGHNA; CDR2 reads YNFKEQ. The CDR3 totals 15 residues. The V and J ends lost 1 base and 3 bases, in that order; junction bases with no gene match: 5. The DNA for the CDR3 is TGTGCCAGCAGCCAAGGACAGGGTAGGCACTATGGCTACACCTTC. Translating gives CASSQGQGRHYGYTF.